A selection of T cell receptor beta chains follows, all from one sample in a study of cytomegalovirus exposure and HLA in healthy donors. Assay: immunoSEQ multiplex PCR; the TCRdb copy retains only in-frame clones and omits some. The repertoire includes about 150,000 clones, roughly 82% of them detected once, and approximately 6.3% sits in the top ten. Sequencing input: PBMCs. Receptors were obtained from a woman between 50 and 59 years old in good health and CMV-seropositive. CDR3s include the opening cysteine and the closing phenylalanine or tryptophan. The D gene is left open where the match is weak. Where a row states a size, it is once, few, many or the class of an expanded clone; other rows omit it.

j_gene: TRBJ2-7; len: 16; v_gene: TRBV5-5; abundance: .; d_gene: TRBD1; CDR3aa: CASSSPPDRYSYEQYF; CDR3nt: TGTGCCAGCAGCTCCCCACCGGACAGGTATTCCTACGAGCAGTACTTC
j_gene: TRBJ2-1; len: 15; v_gene: TRBV4-3; abundance: few; d_gene: .; CDR3aa: CASSQEGRFGNEQFF; CDR3nt: TGCGCCAGCAGCCAAGAGGGCCGTTTCGGCAATGAGCAGTTCTTC
j_gene: TRBJ2-7; len: 14; v_gene: TRBV30; abundance: .; d_gene: TRBD1; CDR3aa: CAWTRGTGGYEQYF; CDR3nt: TGTGCCTGGACCCGGGGGACAGGGGGGTATGAGCAGTACTTC
j_gene: TRBJ2-3; len: 15; v_gene: TRBV9; abundance: once; d_gene: TRBD2; CDR3aa: CASSSPGLTTDTQYF; CDR3nt: TGTGCCAGCAGCTCTCCGGGACTAACCACAGATACGCAGTATTTT
j_gene: TRBJ2-7; len: 12; v_gene: TRBV18; abundance: .; d_gene: .; CDR3aa: CASSPGTYEQYF; CDR3nt: TGTGCCAGCTCACCAGGTACCTACGAGCAGTACTTC
j_gene: TRBJ2-1; len: 14; v_gene: TRBV30; abundance: .; d_gene: TRBD1; CDR3aa: CAWSVQGVFSEQFF; CDR3nt: TGTGCCTGGAGTGTACAGGGGGTGTTTAGTGAGCAGTTCTTC
j_gene: TRBJ1-2; len: 13; v_gene: TRBV30; abundance: .; d_gene: .; CDR3aa: CAWGANRQYGYTF; CDR3nt: TGTGCCTGGGGGGCTAATAGACAGTATGGCTACACCTTC
j_gene: TRBJ2-3; len: 16; v_gene: TRBV5-1; abundance: once; d_gene: TRBD2; CDR3aa: CASSLSLAGRTDTQYF; CDR3nt: TGCGCCAGCAGCTTGAGTCTAGCGGGGCGCACAGATACGCAGTATTTT
j_gene: TRBJ1-2; len: 13; v_gene: TRBV6-4; abundance: .; d_gene: .; CDR3aa: CASKFYLLRGNTF; CDR3nt: TGTGCCAGCAAATTTTATCTTCTCAGGGGCAACACCTTC
j_gene: TRBJ1-4; len: 14; v_gene: TRBV28; abundance: .; d_gene: .; CDR3aa: CASLHSTTNEKLFF; CDR3nt: TGTGCCAGCCTCCACAGTACAACTAATGAAAAACTGTTTTTT
j_gene: TRBJ2-3; len: 15; v_gene: TRBV2; abundance: .; d_gene: TRBD1; CDR3aa: CASSPQGARSDTQYF; CDR3nt: TGTGCCAGCAGTCCACAGGGGGCGCGATCAGATACGCAGTATTTT
j_gene: TRBJ2-1; len: 14; v_gene: TRBV5-4; abundance: .; d_gene: TRBD2; CDR3aa: CASSLRGGKNEQFF; CDR3nt: TGTGCCAGCAGCTTGCGGGGGGGTAAGAATGAGCAGTTCTTC
j_gene: TRBJ1-2; len: 11; v_gene: TRBV12-2; abundance: .; d_gene: .; CDR3aa: CASRFVDGYTF; CDR3nt: TGTGCAAGTCGCTTTGTAGATGGCTACACCTTC
j_gene: TRBJ2-5; len: 15; v_gene: TRBV6-5; abundance: .; d_gene: TRBD2; CDR3aa: CASSDELAEQETQYF; CDR3nt: TGTGCCAGTTCAGATGAACTAGCGGAGCAAGAGACCCAGTACTTC
j_gene: TRBJ1-4; len: 17; v_gene: TRBV29-1; abundance: .; d_gene: .; CDR3aa: CSVGGLDLDATNEKLFF; CDR3nt: TGCAGCGTTGGAGGACTGGACCTCGATGCAACTAATGAAAAACTGTTTTTT
j_gene: TRBJ1-1; len: 12; v_gene: TRBV5-6; abundance: .; d_gene: .; CDR3aa: CASNEGGTEAFF; CDR3nt: TGTGCCAGCAATGAAGGCGGCACTGAAGCTTTCTTT
j_gene: TRBJ2-3; len: 14; v_gene: TRBV5-1; abundance: .; d_gene: .; CDR3aa: CASSFRQGTDTQYF; CDR3nt: TGCGCCAGCAGCTTCCGACAGGGCACAGATACGCAGTATTTT
j_gene: TRBJ2-7; len: 14; v_gene: TRBV27; abundance: few; d_gene: .; CDR3aa: CASRPVQTSYEQYF; CDR3nt: TGTGCCAGCAGACCCGTACAGACCTCCTACGAGCAGTACTTC
j_gene: TRBJ1-1; len: 12; v_gene: TRBV10-1; abundance: .; d_gene: .; CDR3aa: CASISGEAEAFF; CDR3nt: TGCGCCAGCATCTCAGGGGAAGCTGAAGCTTTCTTT
j_gene: TRBJ1-3; len: 12; v_gene: TRBV21-1; abundance: .; d_gene: .; CDR3aa: CASRAGGNTIYF; CDR3nt: TGTGCCAGCAGAGCAGGGGGAAACACCATATATTTT